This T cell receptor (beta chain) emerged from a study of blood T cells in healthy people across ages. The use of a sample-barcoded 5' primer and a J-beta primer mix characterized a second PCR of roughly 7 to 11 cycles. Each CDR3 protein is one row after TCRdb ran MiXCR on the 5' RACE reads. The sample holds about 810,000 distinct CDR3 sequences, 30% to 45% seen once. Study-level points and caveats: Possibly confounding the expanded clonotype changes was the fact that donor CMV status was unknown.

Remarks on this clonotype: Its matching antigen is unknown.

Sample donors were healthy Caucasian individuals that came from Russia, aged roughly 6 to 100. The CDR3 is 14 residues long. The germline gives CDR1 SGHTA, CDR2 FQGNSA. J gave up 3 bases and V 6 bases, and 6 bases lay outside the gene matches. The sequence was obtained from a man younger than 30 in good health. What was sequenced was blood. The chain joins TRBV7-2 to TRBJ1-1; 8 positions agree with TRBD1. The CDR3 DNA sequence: TGTGCCAGCAGGACAGGGGACAGTTACACTGAAGCTTTCTTT. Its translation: CASRTGDSYTEAFF.